This passage covers 14 T cell receptor beta chains from one sample sequenced in a study of Graves' ophthalmopathy and Graves' hyperthyroidism. Amplification of the TCR beta CDR3 regions used RNA transcripts (as template). Amplification began with first-round RT-PCR using HTBI primers, then second-round multiplex PCR was performed. One entry per CDR3 protein results from TCRdb running MiXCR on the multiplex PCR reads. Of 660,000 or so distinct CDR3 sequences listed, about two fifths are singletons. Source material: peripheral blood. The receptors derive from an adult man with Graves' ophthalmopathy.

This clonotype came up once. The chain has TRBV11-1 and TRBJ2-7; a weak D match, TRBD1 (6 bases). CDR3 length: 14 amino acids. The ends were cut back, 4 bases at V and 2 bases at J, with 12 bases in the middle. The germline V gene has CDR1 SGHAT and CDR2 FQDESV (reference sequence). The CDR3 is CASSSDRSPYEQYF. CDR3 DNA: TGTGCCAGCAGCTCCGACAGGAGCCCCTACGAGCAGTACTTC.

The table lists this clonotype with many counts. The V gene is TRBV5-1, the J gene TRBJ1-1; maybe TRBD1 (5 bases). Germline lookup yields CDR1 SGHRS and CDR2 YFSETQ. The V end was cut by 5 bases, the J end by 0 bases, with 14 bases between. The CDR3 sequence is 15 residues long. The CDR3 coding sequence is TGCGCCAGCAGGGGCGGGGTGGACATGAACACTGAAGCTTTCTTT. Protein sequence: CASRGGVDMNTEAFF. The full variable domain, completed using reference TRBV5-1 and TRBJ1-1, is KAGVTQTPRYLIKTRGQQVTLSCSPISGHRSVSWYQQTPGQGLQFLFEYFSETQRNKGNFPGRFSGRQFSNSRSEMNVSTLELGDSALYLCASRGGVDMNTEAFFGQGTRLTVV.

Ten or more counts support this clonotype. The chain is built from TRBV19 and TRBJ2-2; 11 bases line up with TRBD2. Germline V CDR1 and CDR2: LNHDA, SQIVND (reference sequence). The trim removed 5 bases at V and 8 bases at J, leaving 7 bases unmatched. The CDR3 consists of 15 residues. The CDR3 DNA reads TGTGCCAGTAGTTTGGGACTAGCGGAAGCAGGGGAGCTGTTTTTT. Translation gives CASSLGLAEAGELFF.

This clonotype occurred a few times. This chain connects TRBV7-9 to TRBJ2-7; possible D gene TRBD2, 5 bases. V was trimmed by 4 bases and J by 3 bases, leaving 10 bases between them. The CDR3 is made up of 13 amino acids. CDR1 SEHNR and CDR2 FQNEAQ come from the germline V gene (reference sequence). The CDR3 sequence is CASSSGMNYEQYF. The CDR3 nucleotides are TGTGCCAGCAGCTCCGGGATGAACTACGAGCAGTACTTC.

This clonotype was counted ten times or more. The chain uses TRBV29-1 and TRBJ2-2, with TRBD2 identical over 8 bases. The germline V gene has CDR1 SQVTM and CDR2 ANQGSEA. The trim removed 4 bases at V and 1 base at J, leaving 11 bases unmatched. This CDR3 comprises 17 residues. DNA for the CDR3: TGCAGCGTTGGGAGGGGTCGAGCGGGGGTGAACACCGGGGAGCTGTTTTTT. It codes for CSVGRGRAGVNTGELFF.

The chain employs TRBV4-1 and TRBJ1-2; 8 nucleotides agree with TRBD1. From germline, CDR1 is MGHRA and CDR2 YSYEKL. The CDR3 extends over 16 amino acids. V lost 0 bases and J lost 4; bases outside the gene matches: 7. CDR3 loop: CASSQDPAGQGYGYTF. The CDR3 DNA reads as TGCGCCAGCAGCCAAGATCCGGCAGGACAGGGCTATGGCTACACCTTC.

Remarks on this clonotype: A read error may produce the germline difference seen at one junction end. The chain has TRBV7-2 and TRBJ1-3; no clear D gene. This CDR3 is 12 amino acids long. Germline V gives CDR1 SGHTA, CDR2 FQGNSA. CDR3 loop: CASSSVGNTTYF. DNA of the CDR3: TGTGCCAGCAGCTCGGTCGGAAACACCACATATTTT.

In its sample, this clonotype was seen a few times. The chain uses TRBV11-3 and TRBJ2-5; TRBD1 might be the D (6 bases). The CDR3 is 15 residues long. V was cut by 4 bases and J by 2 bases, with 14 bases left in between. The germline V gene has CDR1 SGHNT and CDR2 YENEEA. The DNA for the CDR3 is TGTGCCAGCAGCTCCCGGGACATAAGACAAGAGACCCAGTACTTC. Encoded protein: CASSSRDIRQETQYF. Full variable domain (outside the CDR3, taken from reference TRBV11-3 and TRBJ2-5): EAGVVQSPRYKIIEKKQPVAFWCNPISGHNTLYWYLQNLGQGPELLIRYENEEAVDDSQLPKDRFSAERLKGVDSTLKIQPAELGDSAVYLCASSSRDIRQETQYFGPGTRLLVL.

The chain combines TRBV7-3 with TRBJ2-7; perhaps TRBD1 as D (7 bases). The V and J ends lost 5 bases and 9 bases respectively, with 20 bases between them. CDR1 SGHTA and CDR2 FQGTGA come from the germline V gene. CDR3 size: 14 residues. CDR3 nucleotide sequence: TGTGCCAGCAGCCAGGGGGAAGGGACTGCTCGGCAGTACTTC. Protein product: CASSQGEGTARQYF. The whole variable domain, remainder taken from reference TRBV7-3 and TRBJ2-7, is GAGVSQTPSNKVTEKGKYVELRCDPISGHTALYWYRQSLGQGPEFLIYFQGTGAADDSGLPNDRFFAVRPEGSVSTLKIQRTERGDSAVYLCASSQGEGTARQYFGPGTRLTVT.

This clonotype came up a few times. V usage is TRBV7-2 and J usage is TRBJ1-3, with D unresolved. The CDR3 loop spans 14 amino acids. CDR1 and CDR2 (germline): SGHTA, FQGNSA. V lost 5 bases, J lost 0 bases, and 8 bases lay in between. The DNA for the CDR3 is TGTGCCAGCAGCCGTCCCAGCTCTGGAAACACCATATATTTT. Its protein is CASSRPSSGNTIYF.

In its sample, this clonotype was seen many times. The chain links TRBV29-1 to TRBJ1-1; D gene ambiguous. Trimming removed 2 bases at V and 0 bases at J, with 16 bases between. From germline, CDR1 is SQVTM and CDR2 ANQGSEA. This CDR3 is built from 16 residues. CDR3 bases: TGCAGCGTTGAATTGGGAGGTGGGCTTATGAACACTGAAGCTTTCTTT. It codes for CSVELGGGLMNTEAFF.

This clonotype has only a few counts. The CDR3 nucleotides read TGTGCCAGCCTCCCCTCCGGGACAGGGGGCGCCTCTGAAGCTTTCTTT. Translation gives CASLPSGTGGASEAFF. The V and J genes are TRBV25-1 and TRBJ1-1, with 12 positions matching TRBD1. Germline V gives CDR1 MGHDK, CDR2 SYGVNS. The CDR3 is 16 residues long. The J segment lost 6 bases and the V segment lost 8 bases, leaving 13 bases of the junction unmatched.

The rearrangement uses TRBV11-2 and TRBJ2-5; 13 bases are a match to TRBD2. With 5 bases clipped from V and 4 bases from J, the junction kept 7 bases outside the gene matches. CDR1 is SGHAT and CDR2 is FQNNGV in the germline V gene. This CDR3 spans 16 amino acids. Here the CDR3 DNA reads TGTGCCAGCAGCCCCAGGACTAGCGGGGGAGTAGAGACCCAGTACTTC. This encodes CASSPRTSGGVETQYF.

This chain uses TRBV19 with TRBJ2-2, with TRBD2 identical over 14 bases. The CDR3 runs to 19 residues. The germline V gene encodes CDR1 LNHDA and CDR2 SQIVND (reference sequence). J was trimmed by 5 bases and V by 5 bases; bases with no gene match: 13. The CDR3, as DNA: TGTGCCAGTAGTTGGCCTCTGACTAGCGGGAGGGGGCGAACCGGGGAGCTGTTTTTT. Its translation: CASSWPLTSGRGRTGELFF.